This entry lists 30 T cell receptor beta chains sequenced from one sample in a study of blood T cell repertoires in COVID-19. The table came from immunoSEQ multiplex PCR; TCRdb's copy has only in-frame clones and leaves some out. The sample includes fewer than 300,000 clones, approximately 86% of them seen just once. Sequences were obtained from peripheral blood. These receptors were obtained from a woman between 18 and 29 years old with acute or convalescent COVID-19.

The chain recombines TRBV14 with TRBJ1-1, with unresolved D. The CDR3 has 14 amino acids. V was trimmed by 1 base and J by 1 base, leaving 7 bases between them. Germline values: CDR1 SGHDN, CDR2 FVKESK. CDR3 coding DNA: TGTGCCAGCAGCCAAGGTAGGAGGAACACTGAAGCTTTCTTT. It encodes CASSQGRRNTEAFF.

This chain uses TRBV27 with TRBJ2-7; 10 bases map to TRBD2. CDR1 is MNHEY, CDR2 SMNVEV, per germline (reference sequence). The V and J ends lost 4 bases and 4 bases, in that order; junction bases with no gene match: 10. CDR3 length: 16 residues. The CDR3 protein is CASSSTSGYSLYEQYF. The CDR3 nucleotides are TGTGCCAGCAGTTCGACTAGCGGGTACTCCCTGTACGAGCAGTACTTC.

This clone was counted between two and nine times. The V call is TRBV19, the J call TRBJ2-3; 7 positions match TRBD2. The CDR3 is 17 residues long. From germline, CDR1 is LNHDA and CDR2 SQIVND (reference sequence). The trim removed 5 bases at V and 1 base at J, leaving 12 bases unmatched. The CDR3 DNA reads TGTGCCAGTAGTCCCTGGGGGGGGAGCTCCGGCACAGATACGCAGTATTTT. It codes for CASSPWGGSSGTDTQYF.

As DNA, the CDR3 is TGTGCCATCAGTGGGACGGACAGGCACACTGAAGCTTTCTTT. This codes for CAISGTDRHTEAFF. V and J are TRBV10-3 and TRBJ1-1; 7 nucleotides agree with TRBD1. The CDR3 has 14 amino acids. The ends lost 4 bases at V and 3 bases at J; junction bases unmatched: 5. CDR1 and CDR2 from the germline V gene are ENHRY and SYGVKD.

The V gene is TRBV5-1, the J gene TRBJ1-4, with TRBD1 matching 9 bases. This CDR3 has 12 amino acids. The ends lost 0 bases at V and 12 bases at J; junction bases unmatched: 0. The germline gives CDR1 SGHRS, CDR2 YFSETQ. This CDR3 is CASSLGQGELFF. The CDR3 region has the DNA TGCGCCAGCAGCTTGGGACAGGGGGAACTGTTTTTT.

This rearrangement joins TRBV28 to TRBJ1-3; 9 nucleotides match TRBD1. Germline loops: CDR1 MDHEN, CDR2 SYDVKM. This CDR3 is built from 14 residues. Trimming at V came to 7 bases and at J to 4 bases, leaving 5 bases not matched to a gene. In nucleotides, the CDR3 is TGTGCCAGCAATACAGGGGGCTACGGAAACACCATATATTTT. Amino acid sequence: CASNTGGYGNTIYF.

The rearrangement uses TRBV6-2 or TRBV6-3 and TRBJ2-7, with 7 bases fitting TRBD2. Per germline, CDR1 MNHEY and CDR2 SVGEGT. V shed 6 bases, J shed 0 bases, and the junction held 8 bases outside the gene matches. There are 15 residues in the CDR3. Here the CDR3 DNA reads TGTGCCAGCAGCCCCGCCCTAGCGGCCTCCTACGAGCAGTACTTC. Translating it yields CASSPALAASYEQYF.

The CDR3 coding sequence is TGTGCCACCTTCGGACCAACGGGGACTTACGAGCAGTACTTC. It codes for CATFGPTGTYEQYF. The V and J genes are TRBV6-5 and TRBJ2-7; a weak D match, TRBD2 (6 bases). Germline V gene sequence: CDR1 MNHEY, CDR2 SVGAGI. Trimming took off 10 bases at V and 4 bases at J, with 20 bases between the two ends. The CDR3 consists of 14 residues.

This clone has just a few counts. The CDR3 spells CASSRTGAEETQYF. The CDR3 nucleotides are TGTGCCAGTAGTAGGACAGGGGCCGAAGAGACCCAGTACTTC. The gene calls are TRBV19 and TRBJ2-5, with 9 bases fitting TRBD1. The CDR3 has 14 amino acids. V was pared by 4 bases and J by 3 bases, with 3 bases of the junction left unmatched. Per germline, CDR1 LNHDA and CDR2 SQIVND (reference sequence).

The chain employs TRBV28 and TRBJ1-3; D call uncertain. The V gene's germline CDR1 is MDHEN and CDR2 SYDVKM. The V and J ends lost 7 bases and 0 bases respectively, with 10 bases between them. CDR3 length equals 14 residues. The CDR3 DNA reads as TGTGCCAGCAACCGACGGGGCTCTGGAAACACCATATATTTT. Protein sequence: CASNRRGSGNTIYF.

The chain uses TRBV25-1 and TRBJ2-2; D call uncertain. This CDR3 comprises 12 residues. Looked up from germline, CDR1 is MGHDK and CDR2 is SYGVNS. V dropped 6 bases and J dropped 3 bases, with 5 bases sitting between them. This chain's CDR3 is CASSDYTGELFF. The CDR3 nucleotides are TGTGCCAGCAGCGACTACACCGGGGAGCTGTTTTTT.

The chain recombines TRBV21-1 with TRBJ2-1; the table assigns TRBD2, which was not confirmed against the DNA. TRBV21-1 is designated a pseudogene. The CDR3 spans 15 residues. As DNA, the CDR3 is TGTGCCAGCAGCAAGACTAGCGGGAGTCGGTATGAGCAGTTCTTC. Translating gives CASSKTSGSRYEQFF.

The rearrangement uses TRBV29-1 and TRBJ2-3, with D unresolved. The length of the CDR3 is 12 residues. The germline gives CDR1 SQVTM, CDR2 ANQGSEA. CDR3 sequence reads: CSWLHPTDTQYF. CDR3 in DNA: TGCAGTTGGTTACATCCCACAGATACGCAGTATTTT.

V is TRBV23-1 and J is TRBJ2-7, with 7 positions matching TRBD1. TRBV23-1 belongs to the ORF category, with a function that is uncertain. The CDR3 covers 14 residues. V lost 10 bases, J lost 0 bases, and 9 bases stayed unmatched. As DNA, the CDR3 is TGCGCCAACCACGGACAGGCGCTCTCCTACGAGCAGTACTTC. It translates to CANHGQALSYEQYF.

This chain connects TRBV7-2 to TRBJ2-2, with unresolved D. Germline V gene sequence: CDR1 SGHTA, CDR2 FQGNSA. Trimming took 5 bases from V and 0 from J, leaving 10 bases between them. This CDR3 comprises 15 residues. DNA for the CDR3: TGTGCCAGCAGCCAGACGACAACGAACACCGGGGAGCTGTTTTTT. Translated, it gives CASSQTTTNTGELFF.

The chain couples TRBV7-6 to TRBJ2-3; 11 positions match TRBD2. The CDR3 sequence is 16 residues long. After removal of 4 bases from V and 4 bases from J, the junction contained 7 bases not matched to a gene. Germline values: CDR1 SGHVS, CDR2 FNYEAQ. The CDR3 loop reads CASSSLAGGSPDTQYF. CDR3 DNA: TGTGCCAGCAGCTCCCTAGCGGGAGGTAGCCCAGATACGCAGTATTTT.

CDR3 bases: TGCGCCAGCAGCCAACAGCTTACTAGCGGGCACGCCTCGACCTACGAGCAGTACTTC. This encodes CASSQQLTSGHASTYEQYF. The V call is TRBV4-3, the J call TRBJ2-7; 9 bases are shared with TRBD2. V lost 2 bases to trimming and J lost 2 bases; unmatched junction nucleotides: 16. The CDR3 runs to 19 residues. CDR1 and CDR2 (germline): LGHNA, YSLEER.

The genes are TRBV15 and TRBJ2-3; D is perhaps TRBD1 (6 bases). The CDR3 contains 17 residues. Germline CDR1 is LNHNV and CDR2 is YYDKDF (reference sequence). Trimming left V 1 base short and J 0 bases short, with 14 bases between. The CDR3 nucleotides are TGTGCCACCAGCAGAGCCCAGGGGCCTACTAGCACAGATACGCAGTATTTT. It yields the protein CATSRAQGPTSTDTQYF.

The chain is built from TRBV5-1 and TRBJ2-3; D call uncertain. This CDR3 region has 17 residues. The germline V gene has CDR1 SGHRS and CDR2 YFSETQ. Deletions cut 0 bases from V and 1 base from J, with 15 bases between. CDR3 sequence reads: CASSLVLNIGGTDTQYF. DNA of the CDR3: TGCGCCAGCAGCTTGGTCTTGAACATCGGAGGCACAGATACGCAGTATTTT.

The rearrangement joins TRBV28 to TRBJ2-3, with a weak D call TRBD2 (5 bases). In germline, CDR1 is MDHEN, CDR2 SYDVKM. The germline V and J ends were trimmed by 11 bases and 2 bases, with 20 bases remaining between them. CDR3 length: 15 amino acids. The CDR3 loop is CASRGPSKYTDTQYF. CDR3 coding DNA: TGTGCCTCCCGTGGTCCTAGCAAATACACAGATACGCAGTATTTT.

This clone was seen a handful of times. The chain uses TRBV27 and TRBJ2-7; TRBD1 agrees at 7 bases. Germline-derived CDR1 and CDR2 are MNHEY and SMNVEV (reference sequence). Losses at the gene ends were 2 bases for V and 5 bases for J; bases not matched to a gene: 6. The CDR3 consists of 14 residues. The chain's CDR3 is CASSLTYRGDEQYF. CDR3 nucleotide sequence: TGTGCCAGCAGTTTAACGTACAGGGGTGACGAGCAGTACTTC.

This clone has only one observation. The rearrangement joins TRBV11-2 to TRBJ2-7; TRBD2 agrees at 12 bases. From germline, CDR1 is SGHAT and CDR2 FQNNGV. The CDR3 contains 16 residues. With 0 bases clipped from V and 4 bases from J, the junction kept 4 bases outside the gene matches. The CDR3 spells CASSLDLTSGRYEQYF. CDR3 in DNA: TGTGCCAGCAGCTTAGATCTCACTAGCGGGAGGTACGAGCAGTACTTC.

The gene calls are TRBV5-5 and TRBJ1-2, with 11 bases identical to TRBD1. This CDR3 comprises 15 residues. With V trimmed by 10 bases and J by 6 bases, 14 bases remained unmatched. CDR1 is SGHKS, CDR2 YYEKEE, per germline (reference sequence). CDR3 sequence (DNA): TGTGCCCGCTCTCCAACGGGACAGGGGGGGGATGGCTACACCTTC. Translated, it gives CARSPTGQGGDGYTF. Complete variable domain (other parts from reference TRBV5-5 and TRBJ1-2): DAGVTQSPTHLIKTRGQQVTLRCSPISGHKSVSWYQQVLGQGPQFIFQYYEKEERGRGNFPDRFSARQFPNYSSELNVNALLLGDSALYLCARSPTGQGGDGYTFGSGTRLTVV.

This chain connects TRBV2 to TRBJ1-3, with D hard to call. The CDR3 has 15 amino acids. Germline lookup yields CDR1 SNHLY and CDR2 FYNNEI. V lost 2 bases, J lost 0 bases, and 8 bases lay in between. This chain's CDR3 is CASSEQVISGNTIYF. The CDR3 coding sequence is TGTGCCAGCAGTGAACAGGTCATCTCTGGAAACACCATATATTTT. The full variable domain, rest sourced from reference TRBV2 and TRBJ1-3, is EPEVTQTPSHQVTQMGQEVILRCVPISNHLYFYWYRQILGQKVEFLVSFYNNEISEKSEIFDDQFSVERPDGSNFTLKIRSTKLEDSAMYFCASSEQVISGNTIYFGEGSWLTVV.

This clone has more than one count but fewer than ten. The CDR3 reads CASSFRTSGKRSSTGELFF. DNA for the CDR3: TGTGCCAGCAGCTTTCGAACTAGCGGGAAAAGATCTAGCACCGGGGAGCTGTTTTTT. The chain couples TRBV7-9 to TRBJ2-2, with 10 bases fitting TRBD2. V was clipped by 3 bases and J by 4 bases; unmatched bases: 14. CDR3 length equals 19 residues. Germline assignment: CDR1 SEHNR and CDR2 FQNEAQ (reference sequence).

The chain is built from TRBV5-1 and TRBJ2-3; 9 positions match TRBD2. Looked up from germline, CDR1 is SGHRS and CDR2 is YFSETQ. The CDR3 contains 16 residues. V shed 0 bases and J 4 bases; nucleotides not matched to a gene: 6. CDR3 loop: CASSLVGVAGADTQYF. For the CDR3, the DNA is TGCGCCAGCAGCTTGGTGGGGGTAGCGGGAGCAGATACGCAGTATTTT.

V is TRBV20-1 and J is TRBJ1-1, with TRBD1 as a possible D gene (5 bases). The CDR3 is 10 residues long. The V end lost 5 bases, the J end lost 12 bases, and 13 bases lay between the germline ends. CDR1 and CDR2 (germline): DFQATT, SNEGSKA (reference sequence). The CDR3, as DNA: TGCAGTGCTGGGGGGTTGGCAACTTTCTTT. As protein: CSAGGLATFF.

This chain uses TRBV28 with TRBJ1-1; D gene ambiguous. The CDR3 consists of 13 residues. The V end was cut by 1 base, the J end by 8 bases, with 11 bases between. The germline gives CDR1 MDHEN, CDR2 SYDVKM. Here the CDR3 reads CASSLFYGHEAFF. The CDR3 bases are TGTGCCAGCAGTTTATTTTACGGTCACGAAGCTTTCTTT.

The rearrangement uses TRBV5-4 and TRBJ1-1; unclear D gene. CDR1 and CDR2 from the germline V gene are SGHNT and YYREEE (reference sequence). The CDR3 length is 11 residues. Trimming pared 4 bases from V and 8 bases from J, leaving 9 bases between. DNA for the CDR3: TGTGCCAGCAGCCACGGAGAGGAAGCTTTCTTT. Protein: CASSHGEEAFF.

This clone was found once. The chain carries TRBV7-9 and TRBJ1-1, with 9 nucleotides matching TRBD1. V dropped 3 bases and J dropped 8; count of bases not matched to a gene: 13. The CDR3 sequence is 16 residues long. The germline gives CDR1 SEHNR, CDR2 FQNEAQ (reference sequence). CDR3 DNA: TGTGCCAGCAGCTTCCCCGGGACAGGGTTGACTGGCGAAGCTTTCTTT. Its translation is CASSFPGTGLTGEAFF.